These 10 T cell receptor beta chains were sequenced from one sample in a study of blood T cell repertoires in COVID-19. Sequencing used immunoSEQ multiplex PCR; TCRdb keeps in-frame clones, though not all of them. The sample has about 160,000 clones, 70% to 80% seen once; the top ten hold approximately 8%. The sample consisted of peripheral blood. Receptors originate from a man aged 60-69 years with acute or convalescent COVID-19.

The chain is built from TRBV5-1 and TRBJ1-5, with TRBD1 identical over 8 bases. The germline V gene has CDR1 SGHRS and CDR2 YFSETQ. With 2 bases clipped from V and 7 bases from J, the junction kept 8 bases outside the gene matches. The CDR3 length is 15 residues. The CDR3 coding sequence is TGCGCCAGCAGCTTAGAATCAGGGGGCGGGCAGCCCCAGCATTTT. This codes for CASSLESGGGQPQHF.

The V gene is TRBV28, the J gene TRBJ1-1; 7 nucleotides line up with TRBD1. The length of the CDR3 is 13 residues. Germline trimming cut 8 bases from V and 1 base from J; bases unmatched to any gene: 4. Germline V CDR1 and CDR2: MDHEN, SYDVKM. As DNA, the CDR3 is TGTGCCAGCTTCGACAGGGCGAACACTGAAGCTTTCTTT. This sequence encodes CASFDRANTEAFF.

The chain carries TRBV6-6 and TRBJ1-6; 9 nucleotides agree with TRBD1. Germline CDR1 is MNHNY and CDR2 is SVGAGI (reference sequence). V lost 5 bases, J lost 9 bases, and 11 bases stayed unmatched. This CDR3 comprises 16 residues. For the CDR3, the DNA is TGTGCCAGCAGTAAGGGACAGGGTTTTTCTTTTTCACCCCTCCACTTT. Translation gives CASSKGQGFSFSPLHF.

The chain is built from TRBV9 and TRBJ2-5, with D perhaps TRBD2 (5 bases). Trimming shortened V by 0 bases and J by 5 bases, and 14 bases separated the two germline ends. Germline V lookup: CDR1 SGDLS, CDR2 YYNGEE. CDR3 length: 15 amino acids. The CDR3 loop reads CASSVAGNVRETQYF. The DNA of the CDR3 is TGTGCCAGCAGCGTAGCGGGAAACGTTCGTGAGACCCAGTACTTC.

The genes are TRBV7-9 and TRBJ1-1; 10 bases are shared with TRBD1. The junction had 4 bases not matched to a gene; V was cut back by 5 bases and J by 1 base. CDR3 size: 15 residues. Germline V gives CDR1 SEHNR, CDR2 FQNEAQ (reference sequence). In DNA, the CDR3 is TGTGCCAGCAGCCAGCGACAGGGGGCGAACACTGAAGCTTTCTTT. Translating it yields CASSQRQGANTEAFF.

The rearrangement joins TRBV5-4 to TRBJ2-1; TRBD2 agrees at 11 bases. CDR1 and CDR2 (germline): SGHNT, YYREEE (reference sequence). V lost 4 bases, J lost 0 bases, and 9 bases stayed unmatched. The CDR3 is made up of 18 amino acids. The CDR3 spells CASSQTSGAPSSYNEQFF. DNA of the CDR3: TGTGCCAGCAGCCAGACTAGCGGGGCCCCGAGCTCCTACAATGAGCAGTTCTTC.

This clone appeared once. J is TRBJ1-2 and V is TRBV9; 11 bases fit TRBD1. The junction had 9 bases not matched to a gene; V was cut back by 3 bases and J by 8 bases. The CDR3 is made up of 15 amino acids. Germline assignment: CDR1 SGDLS and CDR2 YYNGEE. The CDR3 DNA follows: TGTGCCAGCAGCGCGCGGGACAGGGGGGATATGGGCTACACCTTC. This codes for CASSARDRGDMGYTF.

About this clone: This sample includes further DNA sequences coding for the same CDR3. The chain uses TRBV29-1 and TRBJ1-2, with D possibly TRBD1 on 5 matching bases. This CDR3 has 12 residues. Germline CDR1 and CDR2: SQVTM and ANQGSEA. Trimming shortened V by 6 bases and J by 8 bases, and 16 bases separated the two germline ends. The CDR3 spells CSVGGQGHGYTF. CDR3 sequence (DNA): TGCAGCGTGGGGGGTCAGGGTCACGGCTACACCTTC. Drawing the rest from reference TRBV29-1 and TRBJ1-2, the complete variable domain is SAVISQKPSRDICQRGTSLTIQCQVDSQVTMMFWYRQQPGQSLTLIATANQGSEATYESGFVIDKFPISRPNLTFSTLTVSNMSPEDSSIYLCSVGGQGHGYTFGSGTRLTVV.

This clone showed up just a few times. CDR3 sequence reads: CASSLRTGVGYGYTF. In DNA, the CDR3 is TGTGCCAGCAGCCTACGGACAGGGGTGGGCTATGGCTACACCTTC. The rearrangement links TRBV11-2 to TRBJ1-2, with 9 bases lining up with TRBD1. V gave up 5 bases and J gave up 4 bases; unmatched junction bases: 8. CDR1 is SGHAT, CDR2 FQNNGV, per germline. This CDR3 has 15 residues.

This sequence joins TRBV7-3 and TRBJ2-5; the match to TRBD2 covers 8 bases. Germline V gene sequence: CDR1 SGHTA, CDR2 FQGTGA. The CDR3 loop spans 15 amino acids. J lost 4 bases, V lost 2 bases, and 6 bases had no gene match. In DNA form, the CDR3 reads TGTGCCAGCAGCTTAGCGGGGGGTTTGGCAGAGACCCAGTACTTC. Encoded protein: CASSLAGGLAETQYF.